This TCR beta chain was documented in a study of cytomegalovirus exposure and HLA in healthy donors. This clone was seen only a few times. Its antigen remains unknown. PCR involved 60 Vbeta and 13 Jbeta primers. The assay was immunoSEQ multiplex PCR, and TCRdb's table has in-frame clones only and misses some. Of approximately 120,000 clones listed, roughly a tenth are singletons. Findings and limits, study-wide: The classifier, whose performance was assessed in both the original and validation cohorts, reportedly diagnosed cytomegalovirus status with high specificity and sensitivity. The study put roughly 160 TCR beta chains on its list as cytomegalovirus-associated. Presence/absence analyses rested on an assumption that sequencing depth was roughly uniform across donors.

Sequences were obtained from PBMCs. The TCR comes from a woman under 30 in good health and CMV-seropositive.

This chain's CDR3 is CASSASGNSYEQYF. CDR3 DNA sequence: TGCGCCAGCAGCGCTAGCGGGAACTCCTACGAGCAGTACTTC. The chain couples TRBV5-1 to TRBJ2-7, with 9 nucleotides matching TRBD2. V lost 4 bases and J lost 0; bases outside the gene matches: 2. The CDR3 loop spans 14 amino acids. Germline V gene data show CDR1 as SGHRS and CDR2 as YFSETQ.